The 20 T cell receptor beta chains reported below all come from one sample, sequenced in a study of Ad26.COV2.S vaccination and SARS-CoV-2 variants. Sequenced by immunoSEQ multiplex PCR; TCRdb stores in-frame clones only, minus some. The table has about 350,000 clones, about 91% seen once; the top ten hold under 4%. The sample in question was peripheral blood, obtained after recovery from COVID-19. These receptors all stem from a human donor who had recovered from COVID-19.

The rearrangement joins TRBV9 to TRBJ2-7; TRBD2 might be the D (6 bases). The CDR3 is made up of 14 amino acids. With 4 bases removed from V and 0 bases from J, the gap between germline ends came to 11 bases. Germline V gene lookup returns CDR1 SGDLS and CDR2 YYNGEE. CDR3 sequence reads: CASSPFGGSYEQYF. DNA of the CDR3: TGTGCCAGCAGCCCTTTCGGGGGCTCCTACGAGCAGTACTTC.

The CDR3 sequence: CASSAGENYGYTF. The CDR3 coding sequence is TGCGCCAGCAGCGCGGGAGAAAACTATGGCTACACCTTC. V is TRBV5-1 and J is TRBJ1-2; no clear D. Germline lookup yields CDR1 SGHRS and CDR2 YFSETQ. This CDR3 contains 13 residues. Trimming shortened V by 4 bases and J by 2 bases, and 9 bases separated the two germline ends.

Only one count was recorded for this clone. The chain combines TRBV11-3 with TRBJ2-2; no clear D gene. Germline CDR1 SGHNT, CDR2 YENEEA. Between the trimmed V and J ends, which lost 0 bases and 6 bases, there was a span of 17 bases. CDR3 length: 17 residues. CDR3 loop: CASSLDRLGSSAGELFF. CDR3 sequence (DNA): TGTGCCAGCAGCTTAGACCGGCTGGGCTCAAGTGCCGGGGAGCTGTTTTTT.

The V and J genes are TRBV7-2 and TRBJ2-3; 7 bases are a match to TRBD1. This CDR3 contains 15 residues. V shed 4 bases and J 2 bases; nucleotides not matched to a gene: 6. Germline CDR1 SGHTA, CDR2 FQGNSA. CDR3 in amino acids: CASSSQGQVTDTQYF. The CDR3, as DNA: TGTGCCAGCAGCTCCCAAGGACAGGTCACAGATACGCAGTATTTT.

V and J are TRBV7-3 and TRBJ2-3; D is uncertain. Germline CDR1 SGHTA, CDR2 FQGTGA. With 0 bases removed from V and 5 bases from J, the gap between germline ends came to 6 bases. The CDR3 length is 13 residues. The CDR3 nucleotides read TGTGCCAGCAGCTTAACGACCCGAGATACGCAGTATTTT. Its translation is CASSLTTRDTQYF. Variable domain in full (rest from reference TRBV7-3 and TRBJ2-3): GAGVSQTPSNKVTEKGKYVELRCDPISGHTALYWYRQSLGQGPEFLIYFQGTGAADDSGLPNDRFFAVRPEGSVSTLKIQRTERGDSAVYLCASSLTTRDTQYFGPGTRLTVL.

This chain uses TRBV20-1 with TRBJ1-1; D gene uncertain. Germline V CDR1 and CDR2: DFQATT, SNEGSKA (reference sequence). V was shortened by 1 base and J by 11 bases, with 11 bases between the two germline ends. This CDR3 comprises 11 residues. The CDR3: CSARVEPKAFF. DNA of the CDR3: TGCAGTGCTAGAGTCGAGCCGAAGGCTTTCTTT.

This clone was seen only a few times. This sequence joins TRBV6-5 and TRBJ1-2, with D possibly TRBD1 on 5 matching bases. The CDR3 runs to 12 residues. Germline CDR1 reads MNHEY; CDR2 reads SVGAGI. Trimming stripped 6 bases from V and 4 bases from J, with 9 bases between. DNA for the CDR3: TGTGCCAGCAGGACAGAAATCTATGGCTACACCTTC. This gives the protein CASRTEIYGYTF.

Remarks on this clone: The junction does not match germline at one end; this may be a read error. The sample contains more than one DNA sequence encoding this CDR3. The chain carries TRBV7-9 and TRBJ2-5; TRBD2 aligns across 11 bases. Germline V gene lookup returns CDR1 SEHNR and CDR2 FQNEAQ (reference sequence). The CDR3 is 13 amino acids. CDR3 sequence: CASSLAGGETQYF. For the CDR3, the DNA is TGTGCCAGCAGCCTAGCGGGAGGAGAGACCCAGTACTTC.

This clone came up once. The CDR3 nucleotides read TGTGCCATCAGCGAGAGACGGGACACAGATACGCAGTATTTT. Amino acids: CAISERRDTDTQYF. The chain couples TRBV10-3 to TRBJ2-3; tentative D call: TRBD2 (5 bases). Germline lookup yields CDR1 ENHRY and CDR2 SYGVKD. There are 14 residues in the CDR3. V was clipped by 6 bases and J by 2 bases, with 12 bases between them.

In this sample, this clone turned up a few times. J is TRBJ1-6 and V is TRBV4-1; D not certain. Trimming left V 4 bases short and J 7 bases short, with 11 bases between. Germline CDR1 MGHRA, CDR2 YSYEKL. The CDR3 length is 14 residues. CDR3 sequence (DNA): TGCGCCAGCAGCCCAGAATCGTTAAATTCACCCCTCCACTTT. The encoded protein is CASSPESLNSPLHF.

The rearrangement links TRBV2 to TRBJ2-7, with TRBD2 identical over 12 bases. The CDR3 consists of 14 residues. The J segment lost 5 bases and the V segment lost 9 bases, leaving 8 bases of the junction unmatched. Germline V gives CDR1 SNHLY, CDR2 FYNNEI. The CDR3 region is CARQRLAGANEQYF. The CDR3 DNA follows: TGTGCCAGACAACGACTAGCGGGGGCCAACGAGCAGTACTTC.

The chain couples TRBV7-9 to TRBJ1-2, with D possibly matching TRBD1 (5 bases). CDR3 length equals 15 residues. V was pared by 1 base and J by 4 bases, with 13 bases between. Germline loops: CDR1 SEHNR, CDR2 FQNEAQ (reference sequence). CDR3 protein: CASSLGLGGIYGYTF. The CDR3 nucleotides read TGTGCCAGCAGCTTAGGACTCGGGGGTATCTATGGCTACACCTTC.

The chain recombines TRBV7-9 with TRBJ1-1, with a tentative D call TRBD1 (5 bases). V dropped 0 bases and J dropped 4 bases, with 15 bases sitting between them. The CDR3 totals 16 residues. The germline V gene encodes CDR1 SEHNR and CDR2 FQNEAQ (reference sequence). In nucleotides, the CDR3 is TGTGCCAGCAGCTTAGCCAGGGTGCCGGAGTCCACTGAAGCTTTCTTT. It yields the protein CASSLARVPESTEAFF. Full variable domain (outside the CDR3, taken from reference TRBV7-9 and TRBJ1-1): DTGVSQNPRHKITKRGQNVTFRCDPISEHNRLYWYRQTLGQGPEFLTYFQNEAQLEKSRLLSDRFSAERPKGSFSTLEIQRTEQGDSAMYLCASSLARVPESTEAFFGQGTRLTVV.

V and J are TRBV27 and TRBJ1-6; TRBD1 agrees at 8 bases. This CDR3 has 14 amino acids. V shed 7 bases, J shed 8 bases, and the junction held 7 bases outside the gene matches. In germline, CDR1 is MNHEY, CDR2 SMNVEV (reference sequence). The CDR3 protein is CASTSDRADSPLHF. In DNA form, the CDR3 reads TGTGCCAGCACCTCGGACAGGGCTGATTCACCCCTCCACTTT.

This chain joins TRBV9 and TRBJ1-1; 10 bases are shared with TRBD1. This CDR3 is 18 amino acids long. Germline V gene lookup returns CDR1 SGDLS and CDR2 YYNGEE. Losses at the gene ends were 3 bases for V and 0 bases for J; bases not matched to a gene: 11. CDR3 sequence reads: CASSATKTGGLMNTEAFF. In DNA, the CDR3 is TGTGCCAGCAGCGCCACAAAGACAGGGGGCTTAATGAACACTGAAGCTTTCTTT.

This chain connects TRBV3-1 (or the pseudogene TRBV3-2) to TRBJ1-2, with TRBD1 as a possible D gene (6 bases). CDR1 and CDR2 from the germline V gene are LGHDT and YNNKEL (reference sequence). This CDR3 is built from 14 residues. V dropped 1 base and J dropped 8 bases, with 14 bases sitting between them. Here the CDR3 DNA reads TGTGCCAGCAGCCAAGCTCTGGGGGCGGGGGGCTACACCTTC. It yields the protein CASSQALGAGGYTF.

The rearrangement links TRBV4-3 to TRBJ2-1; the D gene is possibly TRBD2 (6 bases). Trimming shortened V by 0 bases and J by 8 bases, and 14 bases separated the two germline ends. From germline, CDR1 is LGHNA and CDR2 YSLEER. The CDR3 loop spans 15 amino acids. CDR3 nucleotides: TGCGCCAGCAGCCAAGATCGGCGGACTACTGATGAGCAGTTCTTC. Encoded protein: CASSQDRRTTDEQFF.

V gene TRBV19 combines with J gene TRBJ1-5; D unclear. The CDR3 loop spans 14 amino acids. Trimming pared 3 bases from V and 4 bases from J, leaving 10 bases between. Germline V gene data show CDR1 as LNHDA and CDR2 as SQIVND (reference sequence). The CDR3 reads CASSIRAGNQPQHF. As DNA, the CDR3 is TGTGCCAGTAGTATCAGAGCAGGTAATCAGCCCCAGCATTTT.

V and J are TRBV9 and TRBJ2-2; TRBD1 or TRBD2 may be the D gene (5 bases each). Trimming pared 4 bases from V and 6 bases from J, leaving 10 bases between. Germline CDR1 SGDLS, CDR2 YYNGEE. This CDR3 has 13 residues. CDR3 sequence (DNA): TGTGCCAGCAGCACCGGGGCTCCCGGGGAGCTGTTTTTT. Its protein is CASSTGAPGELFF.

The chain links TRBV2 to TRBJ1-5; D ambiguous. Germline V gene lookup returns CDR1 SNHLY and CDR2 FYNNEI. The CDR3 totals 13 residues. Trimming stripped 6 bases from V and 3 bases from J, with 9 bases between. The CDR3 reads CASSGYVNQPQHF. CDR3 nucleotides: TGTGCCAGCAGCGGGTATGTCAATCAGCCCCAGCATTTT.